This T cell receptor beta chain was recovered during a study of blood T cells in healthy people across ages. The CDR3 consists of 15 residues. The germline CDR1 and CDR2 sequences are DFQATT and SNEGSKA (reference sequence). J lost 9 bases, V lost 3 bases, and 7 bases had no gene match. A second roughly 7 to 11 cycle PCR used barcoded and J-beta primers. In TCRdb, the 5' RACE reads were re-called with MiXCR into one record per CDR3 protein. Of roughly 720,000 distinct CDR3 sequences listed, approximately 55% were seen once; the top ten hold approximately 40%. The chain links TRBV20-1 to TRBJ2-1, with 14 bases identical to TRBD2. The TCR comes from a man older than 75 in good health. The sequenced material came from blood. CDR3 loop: CSARAGTSGSGEQFF. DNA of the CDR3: TGCAGTGCTAGGGCCGGGACTAGCGGGAGCGGTGAGCAGTTCTTC.